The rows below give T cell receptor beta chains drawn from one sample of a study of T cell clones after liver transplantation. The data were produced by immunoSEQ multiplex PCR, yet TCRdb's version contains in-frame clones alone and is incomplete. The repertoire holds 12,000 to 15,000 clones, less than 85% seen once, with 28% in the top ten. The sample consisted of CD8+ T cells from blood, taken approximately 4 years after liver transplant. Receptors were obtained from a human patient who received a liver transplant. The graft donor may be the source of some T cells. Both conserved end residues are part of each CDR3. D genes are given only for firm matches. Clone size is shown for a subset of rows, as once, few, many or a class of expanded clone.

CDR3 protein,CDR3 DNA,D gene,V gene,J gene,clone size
CASSLGQGHEYF,TGTGCCAGCAGCCTGGGACAGGGGCACGAGTACTTC,TRBD1,TRBV13,TRBJ2-5,-
CASSVTSGNEQFF,TGTGCCAGCAGCGTCACTAGCGGGAATGAGCAGTTCTTC,TRBD2,TRBV11-1,TRBJ2-1,-
CASSYGFAVANTEAFF,TGTGCCAGCAGTTACGGGTTCGCAGTAGCGAACACTGAAGCTTTCTTT,-,TRBV6-5,TRBJ1-1,-
CASSLGFEAFF,TGTGCCAGCAGTCTGGGGTTTGAAGCTTTCTTT,-,TRBV27,TRBJ1-1,-
CASSLYGGLAGPDTQYF,TGTGCCAGCAGTTTGTACGGTGGACTAGCGGGACCAGATACGCAGTATTTT,TRBD2,TRBV28,TRBJ2-3,-
CASGTTGTGSPIQYF,TGTGCTAGTGGAACAACCGGGACAGGGTCTCCCATTCAGTACTTC,TRBD1,TRBV12-5,TRBJ2-4,-
CASSQGPGGSGANVLTF,TGCGCCAGCAGCCAAGGACCAGGGGGCTCTGGGGCCAACGTCCTGACTTTC,TRBD1,TRBV4-1,TRBJ2-6,-
CASGLVRSGVFSGANVLTF,TGTGCTAGTGGTTTGGTACGGAGCGGGGTGTTCTCTGGGGCCAACGTCCTGACTTTC,TRBD2,TRBV12-5,TRBJ2-6,-
CASSLGRYTNSYEQYF,TGCGCCAGCAGCTTGGGTCGGTATACCAACTCCTACGAGCAGTACTTC,-,TRBV5-1,TRBJ2-7,-
CASSSRTSGTYNEQFF,TGTGCCAGCAGTTCCCGGACTAGCGGGACCTACAATGAGCAGTTCTTC,TRBD2,TRBV28,TRBJ2-1,-
CASSEWAAGAGDTEAFF,TGTGCCAGCAGTGAATGGGCCGCTGGTGCAGGGGACACTGAAGCTTTCTTT,-,TRBV2,TRBJ1-1,few
CASSEEIAGYNEQFF,TGTGCCAGCAGTGAAGAAATAGCGGGGTACAATGAGCAGTTCTTC,TRBD2,TRBV2,TRBJ2-1,-
CASSPPSRGSYEQYF,TGTGCCAGCTCACCACCGAGCAGGGGATCCTACGAGCAGTACTTC,-,TRBV18,TRBJ2-7,-
CASSFWAPEQYF,TGTGCCAGCAGTTTTTGGGCGCCCGAGCAGTACTTC,-,TRBV28,TRBJ2-7,-
CASSFPQLSDRVWTGELFF,TGTGCCAGCAGTTTCCCCCAGCTCTCGGACAGGGTCTGGACCGGGGAGCTGTTTTTT,TRBD1,TRBV28,TRBJ2-2,-